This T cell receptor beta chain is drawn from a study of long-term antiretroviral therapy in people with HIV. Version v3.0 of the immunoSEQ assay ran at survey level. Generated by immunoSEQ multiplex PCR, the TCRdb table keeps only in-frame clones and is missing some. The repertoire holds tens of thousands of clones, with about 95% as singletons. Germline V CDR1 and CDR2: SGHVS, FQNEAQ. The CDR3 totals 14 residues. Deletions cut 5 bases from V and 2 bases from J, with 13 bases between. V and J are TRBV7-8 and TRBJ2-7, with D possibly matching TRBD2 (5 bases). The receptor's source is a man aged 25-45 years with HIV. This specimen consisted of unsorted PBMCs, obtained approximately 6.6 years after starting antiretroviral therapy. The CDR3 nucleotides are TGTGCCAGCAGCCTCGGGGTGGGGACCTACGAGCAGTACTTC. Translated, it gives CASSLGVGTYEQYF.